This TCR beta chain originates from a study of shared clonotypes between healthy human individuals. The germline V gene has CDR1 SGHRS and CDR2 YFSETQ. V lost 4 bases and J lost 1, with 7 bases in between. The CDR3 consists of 13 residues. The repertoire was sequenced with immunoSEQ multiplex PCR; TCRdb's copy has only in-frame clones and lacks some. The table shows roughly 450,000 clones, with around 74% occurring only once. About this clone itself: The sample carries other DNA sequences with the same CDR3.

When samples were unsorted, some 90 million PBMCs were used for genomic DNA. The sample consisted of PBMCs. This chain links TRBV5-1 with TRBJ2-3; no reliable D call. This clonotype originated in a woman aged 35 to 49 in good health. Some clones in this sample may be carry-over from other donors' samples. The CDR3 protein is CASSLGRTDTQYF. The CDR3 DNA reads as TGCGCCAGCAGCCTTGGTCGCACAGATACGCAGTATTTT. Full variable domain (rest looked up from reference TRBV5-1 and TRBJ2-3): KAGVTQTPRYLIKTRGQQVTLSCSPISGHRSVSWYQQTPGQGLQFLFEYFSETQRNKGNFPGRFSGRQFSNSRSEMNVSTLELGDSALYLCASSLGRTDTQYFGPGTRLTVL.